Presented here are 31 T cell receptor beta chains from one specimen sequenced in a study of blood T cells in healthy people across ages. Through a sample-barcoded 5' primer and a J-beta primer mix, a second PCR was run for roughly 6 to 12 cycles. TCRdb recomputed calls from the 5' RACE reads with MiXCR, one row per CDR3 protein. Of roughly 1.7 million distinct CDR3 sequences in the sample, about 31% were seen once. The sequenced sample consisted of blood. These receptors were obtained from a woman aged 25-40 years in good health.

Only a few counts were recorded for this clonotype. The rearrangement links TRBV6-5 to TRBJ2-4; 7 bases are a match to TRBD1. This CDR3 comprises 16 residues. With V trimmed by 6 bases and J by 0 bases, 8 bases remained unmatched. Germline lookup yields CDR1 MNHEY and CDR2 SVGAGI. CDR3 sequence reads: CASRRKGAGAKNIQYF. In nucleotides, the CDR3 is TGTGCCAGCAGACGAAAGGGGGCGGGAGCCAAAAACATTCAGTACTTC.

This clonotype occurred many times. The rearrangement links TRBV20-1 to TRBJ2-7; D possibly corresponds to TRBD2 (7 bases). Trimming took off 0 bases at V and 0 bases at J, with 9 bases between the two ends. Looked up from germline, CDR1 is DFQATT and CDR2 is SNEGSKA (reference sequence). The CDR3 is 14 amino acids. The DNA of the CDR3 is TGCAGTGCTAGAGACGGGGGGCTCTCCTACGAGCAGTACTTC. It specifies CSARDGGLSYEQYF.

This rearrangement joins TRBV11-2 to TRBJ1-2, with D unclear. There are 16 residues in the CDR3. Germline CDR1 and CDR2: SGHAT and FQNNGV. The V gene lost 5 bases and the J gene lost 3 bases, with 19 bases spanning the gap. CDR3 sequence: CASSARGPRTDYGYTF. CDR3 sequence (DNA): TGTGCCAGCAGCGCGCGAGGACCCCGAACCGACTATGGCTACACCTTC.

The chain links TRBV4-2 to TRBJ1-4; no definite D call. Germline V gene sequence: CDR1 LGHNA, CDR2 YNFKEQ. There are 15 residues in the CDR3. Trimming pared 0 bases from V and 3 bases from J, leaving 8 bases between. CDR3 coding DNA: TGTGCCAGCAGCCAAGATCCGGGGTCTAATGAAAAACTGTTTTTT. Its translation: CASSQDPGSNEKLFF.

The rearrangement uses TRBV7-9 and TRBJ1-6; tentative D call: TRBD1 (6 bases). This CDR3 is 12 amino acids long. Looked up from germline, CDR1 is SEHNR and CDR2 is FQNEAQ (reference sequence). Trimming removed 3 bases at V and 10 bases at J, with 7 bases between. The CDR3 protein is CASSLTGSPLHF. CDR3 sequence (DNA): TGTGCCAGCAGCTTGACAGGCTCACCCCTCCACTTT.

The V gene is TRBV20-1, the J gene TRBJ1-1; D is perhaps TRBD1 (6 bases). V was clipped by 0 bases and J by 3 bases, with 11 bases between them. Germline CDR1 and CDR2: DFQATT and SNEGSKA (reference sequence). CDR3 size: 14 residues. The CDR3 reads CSARDRGGYTEAFF. The CDR3 DNA reads as TGCAGTGCTAGAGATCGAGGGGGATACACTGAAGCTTTCTTT.

The chain recombines TRBV5-1 with TRBJ1-1; D uncertain. Germline V lookup: CDR1 SGHRS, CDR2 YFSETQ. There are 14 residues in the CDR3. V gave up 0 bases and J gave up 3 bases, with 9 bases separating them. DNA of the CDR3: TGCGCCAGCAGCTTGGCCGGGCAGTACACTGAAGCTTTCTTT. This translates into CASSLAGQYTEAFF. Looking up the rest from reference TRBV5-1 and TRBJ1-1 gives the full variable domain: KAGVTQTPRYLIKTRGQQVTLSCSPISGHRSVSWYQQTPGQGLQFLFEYFSETQRNKGNFPGRFSGRQFSNSRSEMNVSTLELGDSALYLCASSLAGQYTEAFFGQGTRLTVV.

The rearrangement links TRBV27 to TRBJ2-3; maybe TRBD2 (5 bases). CDR1 is MNHEY and CDR2 is SMNVEV in the germline V gene (reference sequence). Between the trimmed V and J ends, which lost 6 bases and 5 bases, there was a span of 24 bases. CDR3 length equals 17 residues. This chain's CDR3 is CASSSRPPGNGVDTQYF. The CDR3 DNA follows: TGTGCCAGCAGCAGCCGCCCCCCCGGGAACGGAGTAGATACGCAGTATTTT.

The rearrangement links TRBV21-1 to TRBJ2-7; the tabulated D call, TRBD2, remains unverified against the DNA. TRBV21-1 is a pseudogene. This CDR3 is 17 amino acids long. The CDR3 DNA follows: TGTGCCAGCAGCCATGGACTAGCGGGGGAGAGCTCCTACGAGCAGTACTTC. This translates into CASSHGLAGESSYEQYF.

This clonotype was seen more than once but under ten times. The rearrangement uses TRBV27 and TRBJ1-2; weak D call: TRBD1 (5 bases). With 2 bases removed from V and 4 bases from J, the gap between germline ends came to 17 bases. From germline, CDR1 is MNHEY and CDR2 SMNVEV (reference sequence). CDR3 length: 16 residues. Here the CDR3 DNA reads TGTGCCAGCAGTTTAAAGGGGAGGGGAAGCCCCTATGGCTACACCTTC. Protein: CASSLKGRGSPYGYTF.

The J gene is TRBJ2-7, the V gene TRBV3-1, with D uncertain. This CDR3 comprises 13 residues. Per germline, CDR1 LGHDT and CDR2 YNNKEL (reference sequence). V lost 2 bases and J 3 bases, leaving 8 bases between the germline ends. Here the CDR3 reads CASSQSEVYEQYF. In DNA form, the CDR3 reads TGTGCCAGCAGCCAATCTGAGGTCTACGAGCAGTACTTC.

This clonotype was counted a few times. This chain links TRBV28 with TRBJ1-2, with D hard to call. V lost 7 bases and J 6 bases, leaving 12 bases between the germline ends. The CDR3 runs 12 residues. Germline V gene lookup returns CDR1 MDHEN and CDR2 SYDVKM. This chain's CDR3 is CASIQGDNGYTF. Written as DNA, the CDR3 is TGTGCCAGCATCCAAGGCGACAATGGCTACACCTTC.

CDR3 protein: CASSVASGSSFYEQFF. The CDR3 DNA reads TGTGCCAGCAGTGTGGCTAGCGGGAGCTCTTTCTATGAGCAGTTCTTC. The chain carries TRBV6-1 and TRBJ2-1, with 10 bases lining up with TRBD2. Germline assignment: CDR1 MNHNS and CDR2 SASEGT. The CDR3 extends over 16 amino acids. V lost 4 bases to trimming and J lost 8 bases; unmatched junction nucleotides: 11.

J is TRBJ2-4 and V is TRBV18; no reliable D call. The J call may be wrong; the DNA end is better matched by TRBJ2-7. Germline V gene sequence: CDR1 KGHSH, CDR2 LQKENI. The CDR3 has 12 residues. CDR3 loop: CASSPTNYEQYF. The CDR3 DNA sequence: TGTGCCAGCTCACCAACTAACTACGAGCAGTACTTC.

In this sample, this clonotype turned up many times. This chain links TRBV27 with TRBJ2-5, with D hard to call. CDR1 and CDR2 (germline): MNHEY, SMNVEV (reference sequence). V gave up 4 bases and J gave up 0 bases, with 12 bases separating them. This CDR3 is built from 15 residues. The CDR3 coding sequence is TGTGCCAGCAGTTCCGGCCGACGGTACCAAGAGACCCAGTACTTC. It translates to CASSSGRRYQETQYF.

This clonotype was observed a handful of times. The gene calls are TRBV3-1 and TRBJ2-7; maybe TRBD2 (5 bases). Germline-derived CDR1 and CDR2 are LGHDT and YNNKEL (reference sequence). The CDR3 contains 16 residues. Between the trimmed V and J ends, which lost 2 bases and 0 bases, there was a span of 14 bases. The CDR3 sequence is CASSQQSGISSYEQYF. For the CDR3, the DNA is TGTGCCAGCAGCCAACAATCGGGGATATCCTCCTACGAGCAGTACTTC.

V usage is TRBV27 and J usage is TRBJ2-3, with D tentatively TRBD1 (6 bases). Trimming shortened V by 7 bases and J by 4 bases, and 12 bases separated the two germline ends. Looked up from germline, CDR1 is MNHEY and CDR2 is SMNVEV (reference sequence). The CDR3 contains 13 residues. CDR3 in amino acids: CASTFAGADTQYF. The CDR3 DNA is TGTGCCAGCACCTTCGCAGGGGCAGATACGCAGTATTTT.

The chain employs TRBV20-1 and TRBJ2-1; 13 bases match TRBD2. The CDR3 runs 18 residues. Trimming took 5 bases from V and 6 from J; bases not matched to a gene: 16. Germline V gene data show CDR1 as DFQATT and CDR2 as SNEGSKA (reference sequence). The CDR3 DNA sequence: TGCAGTGCTTTAAGACTAGCGGGGGGCCTTGGGCTGGGCAATGAGCAGTTCTTC. It codes for CSALRLAGGLGLGNEQFF.

This clonotype was counted between two and nine times. This chain connects TRBV3-1 to TRBJ2-1; D not resolved. CDR3 length equals 15 residues. V lost 1 base and J lost 6, with 13 bases in between. Per the germline V gene, CDR1 is LGHDT and CDR2 is YNNKEL (reference sequence). The CDR3 spells CASSQGLLSGNEQFF. CDR3 sequence (DNA): TGTGCCAGCAGCCAAGGACTTCTGAGTGGCAATGAGCAGTTCTTC.

J is TRBJ2-5 and V is TRBV20-1; D unclear. The J call could be wrong; TRBJ2-7 is a better fit for the DNA end. In germline, CDR1 is DFQATT, CDR2 SNEGSKA (reference sequence). The CDR3 runs 13 residues. The CDR3: CSATYSFGYEQYF. The CDR3 DNA reads TGCAGTGCTACTTACTCGTTCGGTTACGAGCAGTACTTC.

The chain carries TRBV3-1 and TRBJ1-2, with 7 bases identical to TRBD1. V lost 4 bases and J lost 4; bases outside the gene matches: 12. The germline V gene encodes CDR1 LGHDT and CDR2 YNNKEL (reference sequence). The CDR3 is 16 residues long. Here the CDR3 reads CASSRLTTGTLYGYTF. The CDR3 coding sequence is TGTGCCAGCAGCCGCCTGACGACAGGGACCCTCTATGGCTACACCTTC.

The chain couples TRBV12-3 or TRBV12-4 to TRBJ2-1, with 10 positions matching TRBD2. The junction had 5 bases not matched to a gene; V was cut back by 8 bases and J by 4 bases. The CDR3 sequence is 14 residues long. The CDR3 DNA is TGTGCCAGCGTACCTAGCGGGGGTTACAATGAGCAGTTCTTC. Protein product: CASVPSGGYNEQFF.

This clonotype was seen more than once but under ten times. The chain has TRBV20-1 and TRBJ2-3; D call uncertain. The CDR3 totals 14 residues. The germline CDR1 and CDR2 sequences are DFQATT and SNEGSKA (reference sequence). V dropped 0 bases and J dropped 3 bases, with 10 bases sitting between them. CDR3 sequence (DNA): TGCAGTGCTAGAGATCTGGGCTTTACAGATACGCAGTATTTT. Protein sequence: CSARDLGFTDTQYF.

The table lists this clonotype with many counts. Its ends do not fully match the called genes, so a read error is possible. J is TRBJ1-5 and V is TRBV12-3 or TRBV12-4; 10 bases are a match to TRBD1. This CDR3 spans 15 amino acids. CDR3 in DNA: TGTGCCAGCAGCTTAGGGACAGGGGGCAATCAGCCCCAGCATTTT. It encodes CASSLGTGGNQPQHF.

J is TRBJ2-3 and V is TRBV20-1; D gene unclear. CDR3 length equals 13 residues. The germline gives CDR1 DFQATT, CDR2 SNEGSKA (reference sequence). Deletions cut 6 bases from V and 7 bases from J, with 17 bases between. As DNA, the CDR3 is TGCAGTGCCGGCCCGGGCTTCCCTTATACGCAGTATTTT. Residues: CSAGPGFPYTQYF.

This clonotype has a handful of counts. The chain combines TRBV28 with TRBJ2-3; D gene unclear. The CDR3 totals 15 residues. Trimming shortened V by 1 base and J by 0 bases, and 8 bases separated the two germline ends. Looked up from germline, CDR1 is MDHEN and CDR2 is SYDVKM. CDR3 loop: CASSLSADSTDTQYF. CDR3 bases: TGTGCCAGCAGTTTATCGGCAGATAGCACAGATACGCAGTATTTT.

This clonotype was seen more than once but under ten times. The J gene is TRBJ2-3, the V gene TRBV25-1, with 12 positions matching TRBD2. Germline V gene lookup returns CDR1 MGHDK and CDR2 SYGVNS. The CDR3 extends over 16 amino acids. J was trimmed by 5 bases and V by 5 bases; bases with no gene match: 8. The CDR3 sequence: CASSSRLAGAGDTQYF. The CDR3 DNA reads TGTGCCAGCAGTTCCCGACTAGCGGGGGCTGGAGATACGCAGTATTTT. Together with reference TRBV25-1 and TRBJ2-3, the CDR3 gives the full variable domain: EADIYQTPRYLVIGTGKKITLECSQTMGHDKMYWYQQDPGMELHLIHYSYGVNSTEKGDLSSESTVSRIRTEHFPLTLESARPSHTSQYLCASSSRLAGAGDTQYFGPGTRLTVL.

V gene TRBV9 combines with J gene TRBJ1-2; D remains ambiguous. This CDR3 has 13 amino acids. V lost 4 bases, J lost 7 bases, and 14 bases lay in between. Germline V gene sequence: CDR1 SGDLS, CDR2 YYNGEE. The DNA for the CDR3 is TGTGCCAGCAGCCCCGAAATGGGCGGTGGCTACACCTTC. Translating gives CASSPEMGGGYTF.

CDR3 nucleotide sequence: TGCGCCAGCTCGACTAGCGGGGACTCTTACGAGCAGTACTTC. It yields the protein CASSTSGDSYEQYF. This chain connects TRBV5-1 to TRBJ2-7; 11 positions agree with TRBD2. CDR1 is SGHRS and CDR2 is YFSETQ in the germline V gene. V trimming: 7 bases; J trimming: 4 bases; junction bases outside the gene matches: 7. This CDR3 has 14 residues.

This clonotype was recorded once. Its ends do not fully match the called genes, so a read error is possible. The chain recombines TRBV7-2 with TRBJ2-7, with D tentatively TRBD2 (7 bases). CDR1 is SGHTA, CDR2 FQGNSA, per germline. This CDR3 region has 15 residues. Here the CDR3 reads CASSTSGGPSCEQYF. CDR3 DNA: TGTGCCAGCAGCACCTCGGGGGGCCCATCCTGCGAGCAGTACTTC.

V is TRBV20-1 and J is TRBJ2-3; 7 bases are a match to TRBD2. V trimming: 6 bases; J trimming: 6 bases; junction bases outside the gene matches: 9. Looked up from germline, CDR1 is DFQATT and CDR2 is SNEGSKA (reference sequence). The CDR3 covers 13 residues. In nucleotides, the CDR3 is TGCAGTGCCAGGGACTATCGCGTGGATACGCAGTATTTT. Protein product: CSARDYRVDTQYF.